Below, 7 T cell receptor beta chains from the same sample are listed, as sequenced in a study of T cell responses to AZD1222 COVID-19 vaccine. Profiling relied on immunoSEQ multiplex PCR, and the TCRdb table lists in-frame clones only, not all of them. The table lists roughly 100,000 clones, 85% to 90% of them singletons. The sequences come from peripheral blood, collected 28 days after the second AZD1222 dose. The origin of the receptors is an adult who received the AZD1222 COVID-19 vaccine.

This clone was detected only a few times. This chain uses TRBV27 with TRBJ1-5; D not certain. From germline, CDR1 is MNHEY and CDR2 SMNVEV (reference sequence). CDR3 size: 19 residues. Between the trimmed V and J ends, which lost 4 bases and 4 bases, there was a span of 26 bases. CDR3 protein: CASSSSPTVDILANQPQHF. The CDR3 bases are TGTGCCAGCAGTTCATCCCCGACCGTCGACATCCTAGCGAATCAGCCCCAGCATTTT.

CDR3 residues: CASSPLVASHEQYF. The CDR3 region has the DNA TGTGCCAGCAGTCCCCTTGTGGCTTCCCACGAGCAGTACTTC. V and J are TRBV28 and TRBJ2-7; D gene ambiguous. The CDR3 has 14 amino acids. CDR1 is MDHEN, CDR2 SYDVKM, per germline. The V and J ends lost 5 bases and 5 bases respectively, with 16 bases between them.

The genes are TRBV10-2 and TRBJ1-2; unclear D gene. This CDR3 has 13 amino acids. V shed 6 bases and J shed 2 bases, with 10 bases lying between them. Germline CDR1 WSHSY, CDR2 SAAADI. DNA for the CDR3: TGCGCCAGCAGATCCACAGACAACTATGGCTACACCTTC. Encoded protein: CASRSTDNYGYTF.

The chain couples TRBV4-3 to TRBJ2-5; tentatively, D is TRBD2 (5 bases). Germline V gene data show CDR1 as LGHNA and CDR2 as YSLEER. The V end was cut by 2 bases, the J end by 7 bases, with 17 bases between. CDR3 length: 15 residues. The CDR3 sequence: CASSQSTPEGATQYF. For the CDR3, the DNA is TGCGCCAGCAGCCAATCGACCCCAGAGGGTGCGACCCAGTACTTC.

The J gene is TRBJ1-3, the V gene TRBV5-1; possible D gene TRBD1, 5 bases. This CDR3 region has 16 residues. The germline V and J ends were trimmed by 0 bases and 7 bases, with 17 bases remaining between them. The germline V gene encodes CDR1 SGHRS and CDR2 YFSETQ. The CDR3 nucleotides read TGCGCCAGCAGCTTGGGTAGCCTCCCAGGGCAGAACACCATATATTTT. It translates to CASSLGSLPGQNTIYF. Filled out from reference TRBV5-1 and TRBJ1-3, the complete variable domain reads KAGVTQTPRYLIKTRGQQVTLSCSPISGHRSVSWYQQTPGQGLQFLFEYFSETQRNKGNFPGRFSGRQFSNSRSEMNVSTLELGDSALYLCASSLGSLPGQNTIYFGEGSWLTVV.

The chain recombines TRBV5-8 with TRBJ2-7, with D possibly being TRBD1 (5 bases). This CDR3 spans 14 amino acids. Trimming took 1 base from V and 4 from J, leaving 12 bases between them. Per the germline V gene, CDR1 is SGHTS and CDR2 is YDEGEE. The CDR3 region is CASSLYDRTYEQYF. The CDR3 bases are TGTGCCAGCAGCTTGTACGACAGAACTTACGAGCAGTACTTC.

This clone was picked up one time. V gene TRBV5-4 combines with J gene TRBJ1-6, with 7 bases aligning to TRBD1. There are 16 residues in the CDR3. Germline-derived CDR1 and CDR2 are SGHNT and YYREEE (reference sequence). Unmatched junction bases numbered 7, after V lost 4 bases and J lost 3 bases. The CDR3 DNA sequence: TGTGCCAGCAGCACCGAGGGACAGAGCTATAATTCACCCCTCCACTTT. It is translated as CASSTEGQSYNSPLHF.